Included here is one TCR beta chain sequence, with context. As defined, naive CD8 cells were CD45RO-negative and positively selected for CCR7, with terminally differentiated effector memory CD45RA+ cells excluded. The sample is drawn from a study of shared clonotypes between healthy human individuals. Germline V gene lookup returns CDR1 WSHSY and CDR2 SAAADI. The CDR3 contains 14 residues. The ends were cut back, 3 bases at V and 4 bases at J, with 12 bases in the middle. The data were produced by immunoSEQ multiplex PCR, yet TCRdb's version contains in-frame clones alone and is incomplete. The sample lists over 2 million clones, less than 95% occurring once.

The clonotype originates from a man aged 18-30 years in good health. This chain joins TRBV10-2 and TRBJ1-1; D unclear. Sequencing was performed on naive CD8+ T cells sorted from blood. The CDR3 coding sequence is TGCGCCAGCAGTGAAGTTGGAGGAGGCACTGAAGCTTTCTTT. Translation: CASSEVGGGTEAFF.